The 18 T cell receptor beta chains listed next were all sequenced from one sample in a study of human T cells and chemical hapten exposure. TCRdb called the RACE reads again in MiXCR, with one record for every CDR3 protein. This table holds some 300,000 distinct CDR3 sequences, 5% to 6.5% found once. Described time point: pre-sensitization, week 0. Treatment indicated: therapeutic diphenylcyclopropenone sensitization with weekly scalp DPC. The sample consisted of whole blood, taken in connection with sensitization to the hapten diphenylcyclopropenone (DPC). These receptors all stem from a woman aged 18-29 years with alopecia areata. Some clones in this sample may be carry-over from other donors' samples.

This clonotype has only a few counts. The chain recombines TRBV18 with TRBJ1-5, with D maybe TRBD1 (6 bases). The CDR3 totals 14 residues. Germline assignment: CDR1 KGHSH and CDR2 LQKENI. V lost 3 bases to trimming and J lost 7 bases, with 13 bases between them. The CDR3 region is CASSPNRERQPQHF. The CDR3 nucleotides read TGTGCCAGCTCACCGAACAGGGAAAGACAGCCCCAGCATTTT.

The chain joins TRBV12-5 to TRBJ2-1, with unresolved D. V was shortened by 1 base and J by 13 bases, with 8 bases between the two germline ends. Looked up from germline, CDR1 is LGHNT and CDR2 is FRNRAP. CDR3 length equals 11 residues. In DNA form, the CDR3 reads TGTGCTAGTGGTTTGGGGCGAGGACAGTTCTTC. It specifies CASGLGRGQFF.

This clonotype appeared a few times. This chain uses TRBV28 with TRBJ2-2, with D unresolved. V lost 7 bases, J lost 5 bases, and 11 bases lay in between. The CDR3 has 13 amino acids. The germline V gene encodes CDR1 MDHEN and CDR2 SYDVKM. CDR3: CASKVGRTGELFF. The DNA for the CDR3 is TGTGCCAGCAAGGTTGGCCGGACCGGGGAGCTGTTTTTT.

In the case of this clonotype: A junction boundary mismatches the germline segment, possibly from a read error. The CDR3 DNA follows: TGTGTCAGCACCAGAAGAGCGGGGCGCGGGTACGAGCAGTACTTC. It codes for CVSTRRAGRGYEQYF. The J gene is TRBJ2-7, the V gene TRBV28, with TRBD2 identical over 7 bases. The V gene's germline CDR1 is MDHEN and CDR2 SYDVKM. The CDR3 has 15 amino acids.

This clonotype was counted ten times or more. The CDR3 coding sequence is TGTGCCATCAGTGAGTCGATCAACGAGTATGGCTACACCTTC. Translating it yields CAISESINEYGYTF. The chain links TRBV10-3 to TRBJ1-2; D not certain. Germline-derived CDR1 and CDR2 are ENHRY and SYGVKD. The CDR3 is made up of 14 amino acids. Trimming took off 0 bases at V and 5 bases at J, with 10 bases between the two ends.

Many counts were recorded for this clonotype. V gene TRBV4-2 combines with J gene TRBJ1-6; D is unresolved. The CDR3 sequence is 18 residues long. The ends were cut back, 0 bases at V and 3 bases at J, with 15 bases in the middle. Germline loops: CDR1 LGHNA, CDR2 YNFKEQ. The CDR3 loop is CASSQDEAGKNYNSPLHF. The CDR3 DNA reads TGTGCCAGCAGCCAAGATGAGGCGGGGAAGAACTATAATTCACCCCTCCACTTT.

This clonotype showed up many times. This rearrangement joins TRBV15 to TRBJ2-3; maybe TRBD2 (5 bases). V lost 0 bases and J 5 bases, leaving 15 bases between the germline ends. This CDR3 has 16 amino acids. Germline lookup yields CDR1 LNHNV and CDR2 YYDKDF (reference sequence). The CDR3 sequence: CATSRDMDDRGDTQYF. The CDR3 nucleotides are TGTGCCACCAGCAGAGATATGGACGATCGGGGAGATACGCAGTATTTT.

This clonotype was seen at least ten times. The V gene is TRBV5-5, the J gene TRBJ1-5; D ambiguous. CDR1 is SGHKS, CDR2 YYEKEE, per germline (reference sequence). Between the trimmed V and J ends, which lost 2 bases and 4 bases, there was a span of 10 bases. The CDR3 covers 14 residues. CDR3 nucleotide sequence: TGTGCCAGCAGCTTAGGCACGAGAAATCAGCCCCAGCATTTT. Translation gives CASSLGTRNQPQHF.

This clonotype was picked up many times. V is TRBV12-3 or TRBV12-4 and J is TRBJ2-2, with D unclear. V was clipped by 8 bases and J by 5 bases, with 9 bases between them. The CDR3 length is 12 residues. The CDR3 bases are TGTGCCAGCGAGGACGGTACCGGGGAGCTGTTTTTT. Translating gives CASEDGTGELFF.

The chain couples TRBV5-4 to TRBJ1-1, with TRBD1 matching over 7 bases. Looked up from germline, CDR1 is SGHNT and CDR2 is YYREEE (reference sequence). The trim removed 0 bases at V and 1 base at J, leaving 3 bases unmatched. CDR3 length equals 15 residues. The CDR3 region has the DNA TGTGCCAGCAGCTTGGACGGGACAGAGAACACTGAAGCTTTCTTT. It yields the protein CASSLDGTENTEAFF.

This clonotype was detected only a few times. The gene calls are TRBV12-3 or TRBV12-4 and TRBJ1-4; a possible D gene is TRBD1 (5 bases). Trimming removed 3 bases at V and 0 bases at J, with 11 bases between. CDR3 size: 16 residues. DNA for the CDR3: TGTGCCAGCAGTTTTTGGGAGGGGACAACTAATGAAAAACTGTTTTTT. It encodes CASSFWEGTTNEKLFF.

This clonotype was seen ten or more times. The V and J genes are TRBV29-1 and TRBJ1-1; no reliable D call. Looked up from germline, CDR1 is SQVTM and CDR2 is ANQGSEA. V lost 3 bases and J 0 bases, leaving 8 bases between the germline ends. The CDR3 is 13 amino acids. The CDR3 spells CSVEEALNTEAFF. The CDR3, as DNA: TGCAGCGTTGAGGAGGCGTTGAACACTGAAGCTTTCTTT.

This clonotype was picked up a small number of times. The V and J genes are TRBV9 and TRBJ1-3; no reliable D call. Germline CDR1 reads SGDLS; CDR2 reads YYNGEE. This CDR3 is built from 15 residues. The germline V and J ends were trimmed by 0 bases and 2 bases, with 9 bases remaining between them. DNA of the CDR3: TGTGCCAGCAGCGTAGTGGCGGAAACTGGAAACACCATATATTTT. Translated: CASSVVAETGNTIYF.

This clonotype was detected many times. CDR3 amino acids: CASSFLTKDSPLHF. CDR3 nucleotides: TGTGCCAGCAGTTTCCTAACCAAGGATTCACCCCTCCACTTT. This rearrangement joins TRBV27 to TRBJ1-6, with D hard to call. Germline CDR1 reads MNHEY; CDR2 reads SMNVEV (reference sequence). The germline V and J ends were trimmed by 3 bases and 8 bases, with 11 bases remaining between them. The CDR3 covers 14 residues.

This clonotype showed up many times. This chain joins TRBV4-1 and TRBJ1-2; D gene ambiguous. CDR3 length: 15 amino acids. The germline CDR1 and CDR2 sequences are MGHRA and YSYEKL. Trimming took 1 base from V and 1 from J, leaving 10 bases between them. The CDR3, as DNA: TGCGCCAGCAGCCAAGTCGCGCCCTTTAACTATGGCTACACCTTC. This translates into CASSQVAPFNYGYTF.

This clonotype was recorded a few times. The J gene is TRBJ2-7, the V gene TRBV7-2; D not resolved. V dropped 5 bases and J dropped 7 bases, with 24 bases sitting between them. Germline CDR1 SGHTA, CDR2 FQGNSA. The CDR3 covers 16 residues. CDR3 DNA sequence: TGTGCCAGCAGCCCATCTCGCGGCAGGTCAATGGGTGAGCAGTACTTC. This translates into CASSPSRGRSMGEQYF.

The table lists this clonotype with a few counts. V usage is TRBV2 and J usage is TRBJ2-3; no firm D call. From germline, CDR1 is SNHLY and CDR2 FYNNEI. This CDR3 is 13 amino acids long. The CDR3 nucleotides read TGTGAGAAACGGAGTACTAGCACAGATACGCAGTATTTT. Translation gives CEKRSTSTDTQYF.

This clonotype was recorded many times. The rearrangement joins TRBV27 to TRBJ2-7; D unclear. V shed 2 bases and J shed 4 bases, with 15 bases lying between them. CDR1 is MNHEY, CDR2 SMNVEV, per germline (reference sequence). The CDR3 length is 15 residues. CDR3 sequence: CASSLSAGLTYEQYF. The CDR3 DNA reads TGTGCCAGCAGTTTAAGTGCCGGGCTTACTTACGAGCAGTACTTC.